This TCR beta chain was profiled in a study of T cell responses to AZD1222 COVID-19 vaccine (dated by TCRdb to about 2021). Concerning the study at large: AZD1222 recipients given second doses at about 4 weeks or at about 12 weeks were pooled, since spike-specific TCR depth and breadth were not found to differ between the two schedules. TCR sequencing was performed for 233 trial participants, of whom roughly 200 were given two doses of AZD1222 and roughly 25 were given two doses of MenACWY control vaccine. Trial participants were enrolled by age into subgroups of 18-55, 56-69 and 70-plus years, and 148, 28 and 57 TCR-sequenced participants, respectively, were included in these subgroups.

The research as a whole found: CD4 TCRs associated with the vaccine covered the entire spike protein, and the dominant responses were in regions 160-218 and 743-854. The 56-69-year group was small, and its depth increase did not reach significance, likely because of low power. A significant rise in spike-specific TCR breadth and depth was observed after two AZD1222 doses relative to day 0 and relative to MenACWY recipients. Participants were mostly white British, with more females than males. The authors suggested clonal diversity may have been underestimated. Because no samples from the day 14 peak response were available, repertoires could be characterized only after the peak T cell response. Nearly half of unique spike-specific TCRs reportedly recognized epitopes outside regions mutated in the B.1.351 and B.1.1.7 variants. Conclusions about previously exposed vaccinees are limited, since just five or six AZD1222 recipients were seropositive for SARS-CoV-2 at baseline.

Details on this clone: Its cognate antigen has yet to be identified. No much larger clone is present one base from it, and per-base qualities are unavailable.

Explained via the paper, the time point label denotes: baseline before first vaccination. Samples from vaccinated people were obtained from the UK trials COV001 and COV002, which included a single-blind randomized controlled phase 2/3 trial of AZD1222 (ChAdOx1 nCoV-19) in healthy adults. For TCRbeta chain sequencing, PBMC samples were collected from trial participants at day 0 and at day 28 after the second dose. For CDR1 and CDR2, the germline V gene lists LGHNA and YSLEER. V was cut back by 2 bases and J by 7 bases, leaving a gap of 14 bases between them. From cysteine to phenylalanine, the CDR3 is 14 amino acids long. Solely the CDR3 DNA is kept, with 42 bases framed from the first base. The CDR3 regions of human TCRbeta chains were analyzed by immunosequencing. The paper's processing steps were these. TCRs in the repertoires were matched against a reference library of SARS-CoV-2-specific TCRs that had been generated with the MIRA antigen-specificity platform. Breadth was defined as the fraction of unique TCRs that were SARS-CoV-2-associated. Depth was defined as the fraction of total T cells that were SARS-CoV-2-associated. Each spike-specific TCR was assigned to its reactive spike region and to a CD4 or CD8 class using the MIRA data. Log10-transformed breadth and depth values were compared by one-way ANOVA with Sidak's multiple comparisons tests. In its TCRdb copy, this immuneACCESS table keeps in-frame sequences only and misses some clones. Where compared with another copy, unresolved V genes explain less than half of these, and the others have no known cause. V and J calls and clone size are those listed in that table; D and trimming were worked out from the DNA. Within this sample are about 150,000 clones, with 90% of them counted one time only. Over 15% of the sample is taken by the ten largest.

The rearranged segments are TRBV4-3 and TRBJ1-1; there is no confident call for the D gene. The source was peripheral blood, collected on day 0 of AZD1222 vaccination. The clonotype comes from an adult in good health. The CDR3 reads as follows: CASSQSLELFEAFF. The base sequence is TGCGCCAGCAGCCAATCATTGGAGCTGTTTGAAGCTTTCTTT.